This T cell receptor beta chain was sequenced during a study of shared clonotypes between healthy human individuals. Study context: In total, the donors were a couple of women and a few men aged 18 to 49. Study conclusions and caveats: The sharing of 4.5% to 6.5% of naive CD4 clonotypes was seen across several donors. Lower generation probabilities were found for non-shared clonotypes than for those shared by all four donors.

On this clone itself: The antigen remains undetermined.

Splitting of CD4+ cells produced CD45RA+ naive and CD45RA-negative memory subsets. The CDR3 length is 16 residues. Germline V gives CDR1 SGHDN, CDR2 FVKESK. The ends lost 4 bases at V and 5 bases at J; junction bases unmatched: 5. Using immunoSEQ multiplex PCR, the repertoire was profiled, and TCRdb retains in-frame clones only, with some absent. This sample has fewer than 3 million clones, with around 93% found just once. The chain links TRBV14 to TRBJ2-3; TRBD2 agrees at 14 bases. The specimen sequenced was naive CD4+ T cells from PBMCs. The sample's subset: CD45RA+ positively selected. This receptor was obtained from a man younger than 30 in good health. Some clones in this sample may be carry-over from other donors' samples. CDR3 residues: CASSPGTSGSVDTQYF. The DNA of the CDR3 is TGTGCCAGCAGCCCCGGGACTAGCGGGAGTGTAGATACGCAGTATTTT.